The 17 T cell receptor beta chains presented below share a single source sample, sequenced in a study of T cell changes during pregnancy in multiple sclerosis. Produced via immunoSEQ multiplex PCR; TCRdb's table is partial and in-frame only. The sample shows approximately 110,000 clones, approximately 89% of them seen only once. Sequenced here: peripheral blood, sampled after pregnancy. Every receptor here comes from a female donor with multiple sclerosis, enrolled in a pregnancy study.

The V call is TRBV5-1, the J call TRBJ2-7, with 9 bases that match TRBD2. Trimming at V came to 1 base and at J to 5 bases, leaving 7 bases not matched to a gene. In germline, CDR1 is SGHRS, CDR2 YFSETQ. There are 15 residues in the CDR3. CDR3: CASSLRGRGGNEQYF. CDR3 nucleotide sequence: TGCGCCAGCAGCTTGAGAGGGCGGGGGGGCAACGAGCAGTACTTC. The variable domain in full, completed from reference TRBV5-1 and TRBJ2-7, reads KAGVTQTPRYLIKTRGQQVTLSCSPISGHRSVSWYQQTPGQGLQFLFEYFSETQRNKGNFPGRFSGRQFSNSRSEMNVSTLELGDSALYLCASSLRGRGGNEQYFGPGTRLTVT.

The chain combines TRBV19 with TRBJ1-5; tentatively, D is TRBD1 (6 bases). CDR3 size: 16 residues. With 0 bases removed from V and 4 bases from J, the gap between germline ends came to 13 bases. CDR1 is LNHDA and CDR2 is SQIVND in the germline V gene (reference sequence). Here the CDR3 reads CASSIEGARSNQPQHF. In nucleotides, the CDR3 is TGTGCCAGTAGTATAGAGGGGGCCCGCAGTAATCAGCCCCAGCATTTT.

V and J are TRBV6-1 and TRBJ1-2, with 7 bases fitting TRBD1. The CDR3 has 13 amino acids. Germline values: CDR1 MNHNS, CDR2 SASEGT. J was trimmed by 6 bases and V by 5 bases; bases with no gene match: 6. In nucleotides, the CDR3 is TGTGCCAGCAGTCTTTCAGGGGGAAATGGCTACACCTTC. Translating it yields CASSLSGGNGYTF.

This CDR3 reads CAWDRSSYEQYF. As DNA, the CDR3 is TGTGCCTGGGACCGGAGCTCCTACGAGCAGTACTTC. The chain employs TRBV30 and TRBJ2-7; D is unresolved. Germline CDR1 and CDR2: GTSNPN and SVGIG (reference sequence). The CDR3 is 12 residues long. The ends were cut back, 5 bases at V and 0 bases at J, with 8 bases in the middle. Drawing the rest from reference TRBV30 and TRBJ2-7, the complete variable domain is SQTIHQWPATLVQPVGSPLSLECTVEGTSNPNLYWYRQAAGRGLQLLFYSVGIGQISSEVPQNLSASRPQDRQFILSSKKLLLSDSGFYLCAWDRSSYEQYFGPGTRLTVT.

The CDR3 spells CASARLWGHTDTQYF. In nucleotides, the CDR3 is TGCGCCAGCGCCAGATTGTGGGGCCACACAGATACGCAGTATTTT. The chain joins TRBV4-1 to TRBJ2-3; possibly TRBD1 for D (5 bases). CDR3 size: 15 residues. V lost 8 bases, J lost 2 bases, and 17 bases lay in between. The germline gives CDR1 MGHRA, CDR2 YSYEKL.

V usage is TRBV6-1 and J usage is TRBJ1-3; D is undetermined. The CDR3 has 13 amino acids. Germline V gives CDR1 MNHNS, CDR2 SASEGT. The germline V and J ends were trimmed by 6 bases and 3 bases, with 9 bases remaining between them. The CDR3 sequence: CASRAGGGNTIYF. The CDR3 nucleotides are TGTGCCAGCAGGGCAGGAGGTGGAAACACCATATATTTT.

This clone occurred a few times. The CDR3, as DNA: TGTGCCAGCAGTTACACCCCGGGACAGGAAAACACCATATATTTT. It translates to CASSYTPGQENTIYF. The V call is TRBV6-5, the J call TRBJ1-3; TRBD1 aligns across 8 bases. Germline CDR1 reads MNHEY; CDR2 reads SVGAGI. CDR3 length equals 15 residues. With V trimmed by 2 bases and J by 6 bases, 6 bases remained unmatched.

This clone was counted once. J is TRBJ2-3 and V is TRBV5-6; 7 nucleotides align to TRBD1. Germline loops: CDR1 SGHDT, CDR2 YYEEEE. The CDR3 totals 13 residues. Unmatched junction bases numbered 8, after V lost 5 bases and J lost 8 bases. CDR3 coding DNA: TGTGCCAGCAGTCTACCCGCAGGGGGTACGCAGTATTTT. Protein: CASSLPAGGTQYF.

The J gene is TRBJ2-3, the V gene TRBV7-8, with D possibly being TRBD2 (6 bases). The CDR3 is made up of 17 amino acids. Germline V CDR1 and CDR2: SGHVS, FQNEAQ. Trimming pared 3 bases from V and 1 base from J, leaving 17 bases between. Written as DNA, the CDR3 is TGTGCCAGCAGCTTGCGCAGACTAGATCCACGCACAGATACGCAGTATTTT. Protein: CASSLRRLDPRTDTQYF.

The chain combines TRBV2 with TRBJ2-1; 7 nucleotides match TRBD1. Germline CDR1 SNHLY, CDR2 FYNNEI. Trimming at V came to 6 bases and at J to 3 bases, leaving 8 bases not matched to a gene. The CDR3 spans 15 residues. CDR3 DNA sequence: TGTGCCAGCAGCCAGAGACAGGGTATCTACAATGAGCAGTTCTTC. It specifies CASSQRQGIYNEQFF.

This chain joins TRBV2 and TRBJ2-4; 7 bases align to TRBD1. Germline V CDR1 and CDR2: SNHLY, FYNNEI. V lost 7 bases, J lost 2 bases, and 11 bases stayed unmatched. This CDR3 is built from 16 residues. The CDR3 is CASIPEVTGPKNIQYF. In DNA form, the CDR3 reads TGTGCCAGCATACCAGAGGTGACAGGGCCCAAAAACATTCAGTACTTC.

V gene TRBV4-1 combines with J gene TRBJ2-2; the D gene is possibly TRBD2 (7 bases). Trimming took off 1 base at V and 4 bases at J, with 13 bases between the two ends. The CDR3 loop spans 16 amino acids. The germline V gene encodes CDR1 MGHRA and CDR2 YSYEKL. The CDR3 region has the DNA TGCGCCAGCAGCCAAGTTACGGGGGGCAGCACCGGGGAGCTGTTTTTT. Its protein is CASSQVTGGSTGELFF.

This clone is a singleton in its sample. The chain joins TRBV29-1 to TRBJ2-1; D remains ambiguous. V was clipped by 8 bases and J by 8 bases, with 13 bases between them. The germline V gene encodes CDR1 SQVTM and CDR2 ANQGSEA. CDR3 size: 11 residues. CDR3 residues: CSLSEGYEQFF. CDR3 sequence (DNA): TGCAGCTTAAGCGAAGGTTATGAGCAGTTCTTC.

This clone was picked up a small number of times. The rearrangement links TRBV27 to TRBJ1-6; possible D gene TRBD1, 5 bases. There are 13 residues in the CDR3. The germline V gene has CDR1 MNHEY and CDR2 SMNVEV (reference sequence). Trimming left V 4 bases short and J 8 bases short, with 9 bases between. The CDR3 protein is CASSSGDYSPLHF. CDR3 sequence (DNA): TGTGCCAGCAGTTCGGGGGATTATTCACCCCTCCACTTT.

The chain is built from TRBV5-6 and TRBJ1-5; D unclear. The CDR3 is made up of 14 amino acids. Germline CDR1 and CDR2: SGHDT and YYEEEE. The ends were cut back, 5 bases at V and 6 bases at J, with 15 bases in the middle. The CDR3: CASSSGVSSQPQHF. In DNA, the CDR3 is TGTGCCAGCAGTTCCGGGGTATCGAGTCAGCCCCAGCATTTT. Full variable domain (remainder filled in from reference TRBV5-6 and TRBJ1-5): DAGVTQSPTHLIKTRGQQVTLRCSPKSGHDTVSWYQQALGQGPQFIFQYYEEEERQRGNFPDRFSGHQFPNYSSELNVNALLLGDSALYLCASSSGVSSQPQHFGDGTRLSIL.

The chain links TRBV11-1 to TRBJ2-7, with 7 nucleotides matching TRBD1. The CDR3 totals 12 residues. The germline V gene has CDR1 SGHAT and CDR2 FQDESV (reference sequence). J lost 3 bases, V lost 4 bases, and 0 bases had no gene match. The CDR3 region has the DNA TGTGCCAGCAGCTGGGACAGCTACGAGCAGTACTTC. Its translation: CASSWDSYEQYF.

This clone showed up just once. This chain joins TRBV9 and TRBJ1-6; 7 bases are shared with TRBD1. The germline V gene has CDR1 SGDLS and CDR2 YYNGEE. The CDR3 sequence is 14 residues long. V shed 3 bases and J 9 bases; nucleotides not matched to a gene: 6. This CDR3 reads CASSEAGGASPLHF. CDR3 bases: TGTGCCAGCAGCGAAGCAGGGGGTGCTTCACCCCTCCACTTT.